These 28 T cell receptor beta chains were sequenced from one sample in a study of blood T cell repertoires in COVID-19. Method: immunoSEQ multiplex PCR; TCRdb's copy keeps in-frame clones and lacks some. The table lists 65,000 to 85,000 clones, almost 90% of them singletons. The sample consisted of peripheral blood. The source of these receptors is a human donor in a cohort sampled during active COVID-19.

The J gene is TRBJ2-1, the V gene TRBV27; 12 positions agree with TRBD2. CDR1 is MNHEY and CDR2 is SMNVEV in the germline V gene (reference sequence). Trimming cost V 2 bases and J 0 bases; bases outside gene matches: 5. CDR3 length: 18 residues. DNA of the CDR3: TGTGCCAGCAGTTTAACCGCGACTAGCGGGAGCTCCTACAATGAGCAGTTCTTC. Encoded protein: CASSLTATSGSSYNEQFF.

This clone appeared a single time. The chain is built from TRBV6-2 or TRBV6-3 and TRBJ2-3; 7 bases map to TRBD1. The CDR3 has 15 residues. The trim removed 5 bases at V and 0 bases at J, leaving 5 bases unmatched. CDR1 and CDR2 from the germline V gene are MNHEY and SVGEGT. CDR3 nucleotide sequence: TGTGCCAGCAGTAGCCGGGACAGTAGCACAGATACGCAGTATTTT. Translated: CASSSRDSSTDTQYF.

This chain connects TRBV11-2 to TRBJ2-1; possible D gene TRBD2, 5 bases. The V end lost 3 bases, the J end lost 16 bases, and 13 bases lay between the germline ends. Germline V gene sequence: CDR1 SGHAT, CDR2 FQNNGV. The CDR3 is 11 amino acids. The CDR3 is CASSFLLEQFF. The CDR3 DNA is TGTGCCAGCAGCTTCCTACTAGAACAATTCTTC.

The chain combines TRBV19 with TRBJ2-2; 12 nucleotides line up with TRBD2. The CDR3 spans 19 residues. Germline V lookup: CDR1 LNHDA, CDR2 SQIVND (reference sequence). V lost 1 base, J lost 2 bases, and 8 bases stayed unmatched. DNA of the CDR3: TGTGCCAGTAGTATAGGGCTAGCGGGAGGGCCCTTAAACACCGGGGAGCTGTTTTTT. It encodes CASSIGLAGGPLNTGELFF.

This clone was counted between two and nine times. The chain's CDR3 is CAISVGDSPLHF. CDR3 DNA sequence: TGTGCCATCAGTGTAGGGGATTCACCCCTCCACTTT. The rearrangement uses TRBV10-3 and TRBJ1-6, with a tentative D call TRBD1 (5 bases). Germline values: CDR1 ENHRY, CDR2 SYGVKD. This CDR3 is built from 12 residues. V shed 4 bases and J shed 8 bases, with 6 bases lying between them.

The chain joins TRBV5-6 to TRBJ2-1; TRBD1 matches 8 bases. Germline V gene lookup returns CDR1 SGHDT and CDR2 YYEEEE. V was clipped by 4 bases and J by 8 bases; unmatched bases: 8. The CDR3 totals 14 residues. The CDR3 DNA reads as TGTGCCAGCAGCCCTTCGGACAGGGAGGATGAGCAGTTCTTC. Protein sequence: CASSPSDREDEQFF.

CDR3 amino acids: CASSQVQEDYNEQFF. The CDR3 region has the DNA TGTGCCAGCAGCCAAGTCCAGGAAGATTACAATGAGCAGTTCTTC. This chain uses TRBV4-2 with TRBJ2-1; D not certain. In germline, CDR1 is LGHNA, CDR2 YNFKEQ. The CDR3 runs to 15 residues. V lost 1 base to trimming and J lost 4 bases, with 11 bases between them.

CDR3 DNA: TGTGCCAGCAGCTCAGCGACAGGGTGGACACCCCTCCACTTT. This sequence encodes CASSSATGWTPLHF. The genes are TRBV5-4 and TRBJ1-6; the match to TRBD1 covers 7 bases. CDR1 and CDR2 from the germline V gene are SGHNT and YYREEE (reference sequence). This CDR3 has 14 residues. V shed 3 bases and J 11 bases; nucleotides not matched to a gene: 8.

This clone appeared a few times. The gene calls are TRBV18 and TRBJ2-3; 10 bases map to TRBD2. The germline CDR1 and CDR2 sequences are KGHSH and LQKENI. This CDR3 has 15 amino acids. V lost 4 bases to trimming and J lost 2 bases; unmatched junction nucleotides: 3. For the CDR3, the DNA is TGTGCCAGCTCACGGACTAGCGGATCCACAGATACGCAGTATTTT. Encoded protein: CASSRTSGSTDTQYF.

V and J are TRBV30 and TRBJ1-5; D remains unclear. Trimming left V 0 bases short and J 3 bases short, with 9 bases between. CDR3 length equals 14 residues. In germline, CDR1 is GTSNPN, CDR2 SVGIG (reference sequence). The CDR3 DNA is TGTGCCTGGAGTGTACGCCAGGACAATCAGCCCCAGCATTTT. Protein product: CAWSVRQDNQPQHF.

The rearrangement joins TRBV3-1 (or the pseudogene TRBV3-2) to TRBJ2-7; D ambiguous. V was cut by 1 base and J by 3 bases, with 13 bases left in between. The CDR3 consists of 15 residues. Germline-derived CDR1 and CDR2 are LGHDT and YNNKEL (reference sequence). The CDR3 nucleotides are TGTGCCAGCAGCCAAGGCCCGAATGGCGGCTACGAGCAGTACTTC. Translated, it gives CASSQGPNGGYEQYF.

V is TRBV5-6 and J is TRBJ1-1, with 9 nucleotides matching TRBD1. CDR3 length: 15 amino acids. The V and J ends lost 2 bases and 2 bases, in that order; junction bases with no gene match: 4. The germline V gene encodes CDR1 SGHDT and CDR2 YYEEEE. The CDR3 DNA follows: TGTGCCAGCAGCTTCCCGGGACAGGGAAACACTGAAGCTTTCTTT. Translating it yields CASSFPGQGNTEAFF.

This clone has a single count. The chain links TRBV9 to TRBJ2-2, with D possibly being TRBD2 (5 bases). The CDR3 sequence is 16 residues long. Germline CDR1 SGDLS, CDR2 YYNGEE. V shed 0 bases and J shed 6 bases, with 15 bases lying between them. In DNA, the CDR3 is TGTGCCAGCAGCGTAGGAGGAGGTGTCGGGGCCGGGGAGCTGTTTTTT. This sequence encodes CASSVGGGVGAGELFF.

The chain recombines TRBV27 with TRBJ1-1, with no clear D. V was pared by 4 bases and J by 2 bases, with 5 bases between. The CDR3 contains 12 residues. Germline CDR1 reads MNHEY; CDR2 reads SMNVEV (reference sequence). CDR3 DNA: TGTGCCAGCAGTTCCGTAAACACTGAAGCTTTCTTT. Translation: CASSSVNTEAFF.

This clone has only a few counts. This chain joins TRBV7-2 and TRBJ2-7, with 8 bases matching TRBD1. J gave up 2 bases and V 5 bases, and 5 bases lay outside the gene matches. Germline V lookup: CDR1 SGHTA, CDR2 FQGNSA. This CDR3 is 14 amino acids long. The CDR3 bases are TGTGCCAGCAGCCCTGGACAGGGCACCTACGAGCAGTACTTC. Its translation: CASSPGQGTYEQYF.

This clone is a singleton in its sample. V usage is TRBV27 and J usage is TRBJ1-1; a possible D gene is TRBD1 (5 bases). There are 14 residues in the CDR3. Germline V lookup: CDR1 MNHEY, CDR2 SMNVEV (reference sequence). V was pared by 5 bases and J by 3 bases, with 13 bases between. The CDR3 spells CASSPGRDDTEAFF. The CDR3 nucleotides read TGTGCCAGCAGTCCCGGGCGGGACGACACTGAAGCTTTCTTT.

V gene TRBV5-6 combines with J gene TRBJ2-7; 10 bases fit TRBD2. Germline lookup yields CDR1 SGHDT and CDR2 YYEEEE. The CDR3 has 17 residues. Losses at the gene ends were 1 base for V and 4 bases for J; bases not matched to a gene: 11. The chain's CDR3 is CASSLNEILAGVYEQYF. CDR3 coding DNA: TGTGCCAGCAGCTTGAATGAGATCCTAGCGGGGGTTTACGAGCAGTACTTC.

The V and J genes are TRBV10-3 and TRBJ2-1, with no clear D. The CDR3 contains 13 residues. With 6 bases removed from V and 8 bases from J, the gap between germline ends came to 14 bases. CDR1 and CDR2 from the germline V gene are ENHRY and SYGVKD. The CDR3 DNA reads as TGTGCCATCAGCTATAGTCCCCGCGATGAGCAGTTCTTC. It encodes CAISYSPRDEQFF.

This sequence joins TRBV9 and TRBJ1-5; no firm D call. The CDR3 sequence is 14 residues long. Between the trimmed V and J ends, which lost 4 bases and 6 bases, there was a span of 14 bases. Germline V gene data show CDR1 as SGDLS and CDR2 as YYNGEE. The CDR3 reads CASSREPTGQPQHF. DNA of the CDR3: TGTGCCAGCAGCCGGGAGCCAACGGGTCAGCCCCAGCATTTT.

The chain is built from TRBV7-2 and TRBJ2-1, with a tentative D call TRBD2 (5 bases). The CDR3 contains 13 residues. In germline, CDR1 is SGHTA, CDR2 FQGNSA. The V end lost 2 bases, the J end lost 7 bases, and 9 bases lay between the germline ends. The CDR3 DNA reads TGTGCCAGCAGCTTACCTAGGACTAATGAGCAGTTCTTC. As protein: CASSLPRTNEQFF.

V usage is TRBV6-5 and J usage is TRBJ2-5; 9 bases match TRBD1. V gave up 6 bases and J gave up 5 bases; unmatched junction bases: 7. The CDR3 runs 14 residues. Germline V gives CDR1 MNHEY, CDR2 SVGAGI. CDR3 DNA: TGTGCCAGCAGCTTAACAGGGGGCTTCGAGACCCAGTACTTC. Residues: CASSLTGGFETQYF.

This chain uses TRBV12-3 or TRBV12-4 with TRBJ2-7; D is possibly TRBD1 (6 bases). Between the trimmed V and J ends, which lost 6 bases and 3 bases, there was a span of 9 bases. The CDR3 spans 12 residues. The CDR3 DNA reads as TGTGCCAGCAGCTCACAGGGCTACGAGCAGTACTTC. Translation: CASSSQGYEQYF.

The chain couples TRBV7-2 to TRBJ1-5; 8 bases match TRBD1. Germline V lookup: CDR1 SGHTA, CDR2 FQGNSA. With 3 bases clipped from V and 0 bases from J, the junction kept 7 bases outside the gene matches. This CDR3 region has 17 residues. The CDR3 DNA sequence: TGTGCCAGCAGCTTCCAGGGGGCAGGATATAGCAATCAGCCCCAGCATTTT. The encoded protein is CASSFQGAGYSNQPQHF.

The rearrangement links TRBV7-9 to TRBJ1-4; D is uncertain. Trimming took 1 base from V and 11 from J, leaving 14 bases between them. Germline-derived CDR1 and CDR2 are SEHNR and FQNEAQ (reference sequence). The CDR3 has 14 amino acids. Here the CDR3 reads CASSLDLAPWKLFF. CDR3 bases: TGTGCCAGCAGCTTAGACCTAGCGCCGTGGAAACTGTTTTTT.

The chain has TRBV19 and TRBJ1-1, with D maybe TRBD1 (6 bases). This CDR3 is built from 15 residues. CDR1 and CDR2 from the germline V gene are LNHDA and SQIVND (reference sequence). Trimming stripped 7 bases from V and 1 base from J, with 16 bases between. CDR3 bases: TGTGCCAGTACCTCTAGGGGGGGTTCGAACACTGAAGCTTTCTTT. Translating it yields CASTSRGGSNTEAFF. Variable domain in full (rest from reference TRBV19 and TRBJ1-1): DGGITQSPKYLFRKEGQNVTLSCEQNLNHDAMYWYRQDPGQGLRLIYYSQIVNDFQKGDIAEGYSVSREKKESFPLTVTSAQKNPTAFYLCASTSRGGSNTEAFFGQGTRLTVV.

The V and J genes are TRBV12-3 or TRBV12-4 and TRBJ1-2, with TRBD1 as a possible D gene (6 bases). There are 13 residues in the CDR3. V gave up 5 bases and J gave up 5 bases, with 12 bases separating them. CDR3 protein: CASSEQGIYGYTF. The CDR3 DNA reads TGTGCCAGCAGTGAACAGGGTATTTATGGCTACACCTTC.

The count of this clone is one. This rearrangement joins TRBV30 to TRBJ1-1; 11 bases are a match to TRBD1. Trimming removed 5 bases from V and 3 bases from J; junction bases left unmatched: 5. Germline V gives CDR1 GTSNPN, CDR2 SVGIG (reference sequence). This CDR3 region has 14 residues. Written as DNA, the CDR3 is TGTGCCTGGGGGGCGGGACAGGGGGACACTGAAGCTTTCTTT. Translating it yields CAWGAGQGDTEAFF.

As to this clone: This sample also contains other DNA sequences that code for the same CDR3. The V and J genes are TRBV18 and TRBJ1-5; D is uncertain. V was shortened by 3 bases and J by 4 bases, with 10 bases between the two germline ends. Germline loops: CDR1 KGHSH, CDR2 LQKENI. The CDR3 sequence is 14 residues long. Here the CDR3 reads CASSPQTGNQPQHF. As DNA, the CDR3 is TGTGCCAGCTCACCTCAGACGGGTAATCAGCCCCAGCATTTT.